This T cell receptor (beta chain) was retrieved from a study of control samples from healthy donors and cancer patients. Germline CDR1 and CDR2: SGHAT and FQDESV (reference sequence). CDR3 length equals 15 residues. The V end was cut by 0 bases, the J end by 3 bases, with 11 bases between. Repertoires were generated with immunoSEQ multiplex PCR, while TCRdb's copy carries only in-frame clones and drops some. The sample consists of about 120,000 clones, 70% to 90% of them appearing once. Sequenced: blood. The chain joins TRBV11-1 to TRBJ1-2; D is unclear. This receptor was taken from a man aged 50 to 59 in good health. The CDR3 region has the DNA TGTGCCAGCAGCTTAGCGGTGCCAGGTCACTATGGCTACACCTTC. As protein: CASSLAVPGHYGYTF.